One sample yielded the 3 T cell receptor beta chains listed below, sequenced in a study of T cells in Graves' hyperthyroidism and ophthalmopathy (dated by TCRdb to between 2019 and 2020). The library was prepared using multiplex PCR. Instrument on record: Illumina HiSeq 2000. Amplification of TCR beta CDR3 regions was carried out from RNA transcripts. A first-round RT-PCR of the TCR CDR3 used the HTBI primer set with the Qiagen OneStep RT-PCR kit. TCRdb cleaned the public reads at Q25 with fastp, built clones with MiXCR and kept in-frame beta chains. Rows merge per CDR3 protein into single entries with the most common DNA and genes. This sample has approximately 500,000 distinct CDR3 sequences in its table, and about 45% of those were observed once. Approximately 8.4% of the sample comes from the top ten. Source material: peripheral blood or thyroid tissue (not recorded which). Receptor source: a woman between 18 and 29 years old with Graves' hyperthyroidism.

This clonotype was seen a few times. This chain connects TRBV4-1 to TRBJ2-7, with TRBD2 identical over 7 bases. The CDR3 has 17 amino acids. The germline V gene encodes CDR1 MGHRA and CDR2 YSYEKL. V dropped 1 base and J dropped 2; count of bases not matched to a gene: 11. This chain's CDR3 is CASSQAIAGRTTYEQYF. CDR3 nucleotide sequence: TGCGCCAGCAGCCAAGCTATAGCGGGTCGAACGACCTACGAGCAGTACTTC.

This clonotype was picked up many times. The chain employs TRBV19 and TRBJ2-5; D unresolved. Germline values: CDR1 LNHDA, CDR2 SQIVND (reference sequence). V was pared by 1 base and J by 0 bases, with 3 bases between. The CDR3 runs to 13 residues. CDR3 protein: CASSIAYQETQYF. CDR3 DNA: TGTGCCAGTAGTATAGCGTACCAAGAGACCCAGTACTTC.

This clonotype has at least ten counts. CDR3 residues: CASVVGEGLAEAFF. CDR3 nucleotides: TGTGCCAGTGTAGTTGGGGAAGGTCTCGCTGAAGCTTTCTTT. The chain has TRBV19 and TRBJ1-1; D not resolved. Germline CDR1 LNHDA, CDR2 SQIVND (reference sequence). With 8 bases removed from V and 6 bases from J, the gap between germline ends came to 19 bases. The CDR3 sequence is 14 residues long.